This TCR beta chain is drawn from a study of beta chain features in type 1 diabetes (dated by TCRdb to between 2018 and 2020). In the study overall: Mean age, gender distribution, total cell number and subset yield were not different between patients and healthy donors. A total of roughly 100 million sorted cells were examined across all samples, and the number of cells per subset was strongly correlated with RNA yield. In the study, TCRB repertoires of sorted circulating CD4+ T cell subsets from recently diagnosed type 1 diabetes patients were compared with those of matched healthy donors. Whereas all 30 or so donors provided naive and central memory subsets, regulatory and stem cell-like memory subsets were isolated from just 8 patients and about 8 healthy donors. Study-level results and caveats: Because cDNA rather than genomic DNA was sequenced, highly expressing activated cells could have been over-represented, although no difference in activation and CD3 levels was found between groups. PCR might favor shorter templates, but patient and control samples were amplified and corrected together, so any skew would affect both groups equally. Type 1 diabetes patients showed a moderate but significant shortening of TCRB CDR3 length in all four CD4+ subsets. HLA sub-analyses involved small numbers of individuals, so any influence of HLA type on TCRB rearrangement remained unresolved. Naive, central memory and regulatory TCRB repertoires appeared more similar among patients than among healthy donors. Fewer insertions and more nucleotide deletions at VDJ recombination sites were observed in patients with type 1 diabetes, implying thymic rearrangement abnormalities.

This clone was picked up a small number of times. The specificity of this receptor is unknown. Nothing much larger sits one base from this clone, and base qualities are not available. Distinct nucleotide sequences in the sample also encode this CDR3. The entire isolated RNA was reverse transcribed using the High Capacity cDNA Reverse Transcription Kit, and thus expressed TCRB transcripts were sequenced. Naive, central memory and regulatory T cell samples underwent deep immunoSEQ sequencing, averaging about 3.57 million total reads per sample. Sorted cells were lysed in RLT buffer and RNA was extracted with DNase-treated RNeasy Micro or Mini kits, depending on cell number. To prevent cross-contamination, every cell subset was processed on its own, while patient and healthy donor samples were processed together. Using the immunoSEQ multiplex PCR, TCRB sequences were amplified from cDNA into 87-bp fragments spanning the CDR3 region. Amplicons were sequenced on the Illumina HiSeq platform. On the authors' methods: Synthetic template baselines were used to correct PCR bias computationally, reads within Hamming distance 2 were collapsed, and singletons that could not be merged were discarded. Reads were aligned against IMGT so that V, D and J genes, CDR3 length and insertions or deletions at six rearrangement sites could be assigned. Within each subset, clonotype counts were normalized to sorted cell number, and only after that were true diversity and Gini coefficients computed with the tcR R package. The overlap coefficient, calculated on TCRB nucleotide sequences, was used to measure repertoire sharing. Entries here come from immuneACCESS through TCRdb and include only in-frame sequences with V and J called. Some clones fail to appear in such tables; in the studies checked, an unresolved V gene covers under half of the shortfall, and the cause of the remainder is unknown. The V and J calls and the clone size are those of that table, but D and trimming were determined from the DNA. Across this sample there are 150,000 to 200,000 clones, with about 7.8% seen only once. Together, the top ten hold around 0.94% of the sample.

From V the trimming removes 3 bases and from J it removes 0 bases, while the gene matches leave 2 bases of the junction unaccounted for. The germline V gene specifies SQVTM as CDR1 and ANQGSEA as CDR2. The CDR3 runs 13 amino acids, cysteine and phenylalanine included. The DNA shown is the 39-base CDR3, in frame from base 1. From each donor, a single peripheral blood sample of around 120 mL on average was drawn into heparinised tubes. Using a panel that included CD45RO, CCR7, CD25, CD127, CD95 and CD27, naive, central memory, regulatory and stem cell-like memory CD4+ T cells were sorted on a BD FACSAria II. All sorted populations exceeded 95% purity. PBMCs were isolated right away by Lymphoprep density gradient centrifugation and were stained directly, without culture. So that batch effects would be minimized, each experiment stained and sorted samples in pairs, pairing one healthy donor with one patient.

Here the chain combines TRBV29-1 and TRBJ2-7; 7 bases in the junction line up with TRBD1. Sequencing input: central memory CD4+ T cells from blood. The TCR sequence derives from a woman aged 40-49 years with type 1 diabetes. The CDR3 sequence is CSVDPGGSYEQYF. The DNA reads TGCAGCGTTGATCCAGGGGGCTCCTACGAGCAGTACTTC.